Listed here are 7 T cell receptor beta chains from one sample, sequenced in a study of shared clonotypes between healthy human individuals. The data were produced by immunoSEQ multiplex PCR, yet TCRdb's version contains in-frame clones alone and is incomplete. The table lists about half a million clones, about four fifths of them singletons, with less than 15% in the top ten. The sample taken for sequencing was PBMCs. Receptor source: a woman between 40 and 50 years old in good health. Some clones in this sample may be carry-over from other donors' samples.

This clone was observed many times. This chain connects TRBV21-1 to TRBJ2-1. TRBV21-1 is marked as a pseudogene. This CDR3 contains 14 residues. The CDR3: CASSPFNSGDEQFF. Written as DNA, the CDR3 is TGTGCCAGCAGCCCCTTTAATTCTGGGGATGAGCAGTTCTTC.

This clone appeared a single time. DNA for the CDR3: TGCAGCGCCGGTACTAGCGGGAGCCCCAATGAGCAGTTCTTC. As protein: CSAGTSGSPNEQFF. The rearrangement joins TRBV29-1 to TRBJ2-1; 11 positions agree with TRBD2. Per germline, CDR1 SQVTM and CDR2 ANQGSEA. The CDR3 covers 14 residues. V shed 7 bases, J shed 6 bases, and the junction held 8 bases outside the gene matches.

The CDR3 DNA reads as TGCGCCAGCAGCCAAGGGACTAGACGCACAGATACGCAGTATTTT. Translated, it gives CASSQGTRRTDTQYF. This rearrangement joins TRBV4-1 to TRBJ2-3, with 7 positions matching TRBD2. V lost 1 base and J lost 1; bases outside the gene matches: 2. CDR3 length: 15 residues. Per the germline V gene, CDR1 is MGHRA and CDR2 is YSYEKL.

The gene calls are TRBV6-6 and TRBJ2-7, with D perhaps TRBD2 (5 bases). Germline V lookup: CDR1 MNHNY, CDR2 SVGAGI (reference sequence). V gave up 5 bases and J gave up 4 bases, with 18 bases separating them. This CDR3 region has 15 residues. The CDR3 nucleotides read TGTGCCAGCAGTAACACCGGGATAATGGGATACGAGCAGTACTTC. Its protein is CASSNTGIMGYEQYF.

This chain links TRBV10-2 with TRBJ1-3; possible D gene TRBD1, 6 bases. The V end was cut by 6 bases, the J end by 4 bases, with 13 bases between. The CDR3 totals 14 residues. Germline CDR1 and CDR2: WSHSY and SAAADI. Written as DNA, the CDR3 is TGCGCCAGCAGACCAGGGGCCGAAGGAAACACCATATATTTT. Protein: CASRPGAEGNTIYF.

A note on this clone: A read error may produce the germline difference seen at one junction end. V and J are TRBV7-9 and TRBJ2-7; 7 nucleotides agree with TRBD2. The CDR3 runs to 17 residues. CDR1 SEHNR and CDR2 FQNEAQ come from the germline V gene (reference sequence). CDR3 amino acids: CASSLTGGPSGSNEQYF. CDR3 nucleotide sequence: TGTGCCAGCAGCTTAACGGGTGGGCCTAGCGGCTCCAACGAGCAGTACTTC. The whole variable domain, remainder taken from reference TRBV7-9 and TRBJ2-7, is DTGVSQNPRHKITKRGQNVTFRCDPISEHNRLYWYRQTLGQGPEFLTYFQNEAQLEKSRLLSDRFSAERPKGSFSTLEIQRTEQGDSAMYLCASSLTGGPSGSNEQYFGPGTRLTVT.

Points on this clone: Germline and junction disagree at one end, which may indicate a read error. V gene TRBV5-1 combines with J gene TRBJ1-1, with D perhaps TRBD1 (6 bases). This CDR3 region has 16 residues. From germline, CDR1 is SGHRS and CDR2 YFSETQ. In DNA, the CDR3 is TGCGCCAGCAGCCCTAGTTTTCGGACAGCTAACATTGAAGCTTTCTTT. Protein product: CASSPSFRTANIEAFF.